This TCR beta chain was sequenced during a study of OX40 agonist ivuxolimab in advanced cancers. In the study overall: Given to patients was ivuxolimab, an agonistic anti-OX40 (CD134) antibody. Males comprised 75% to 90% of the group, whose mean age was about 61 years (range roughly 20 to 90).

TCRdb's table, derived via immunoSEQ multiplex PCR, lists solely in-frame clones and lacks some. Of 50,000 or so clones detected, about nine tenths appear once; the ten largest clones hold around an eighth. A note on this clone: The target antigen is unknown.

The V segment lost 2 bases and the J segment 0 bases; nucleotides outside the gene matches: 3. Germline CDR1 reads ENHRY; CDR2 reads SYGVKD. The CDR3 contains 16 residues. Study-wide findings and caveats: At 0.1 to 3.0 mg/kg and by week 6, clonal expansion occurred in CD4+ and CD8+ blood T cells. Averaged across samples, CD8+ T cells carried more expanded clones than CD4+ did.

The sequence was obtained from an adult with an advanced solid tumor such as melanoma, head and neck, liver or kidney cancer. The rearrangement uses TRBV10-3 and TRBJ1-4; 7 nucleotides align to TRBD1. The sequences come from CD4+ or CD8+ T cells sorted from blood, collected in a trial of the OX40 agonist ivuxolimab. In DNA form, the CDR3 reads TGTGCCATCAGTGAGGGACAGGCCTCAACTAATGAAAAACTGTTTTTT. Amino acids: CAISEGQASTNEKLFF.